This note documents a single TCR beta chain sequence. Treatment given: 19 received Ad26.COV2.S at low or high dose, single or two shots; several received placebo; per-sample allocation not given. Vaccine and placebo recipients were sampled on day 63 after the first injection. CDR1 is SEHNR, CDR2 FQNEAQ, per germline (reference sequence). J was trimmed by 1 base and V by 6 bases; bases with no gene match: 6. This CDR3 has 14 amino acids. The data were produced by immunoSEQ multiplex PCR, yet TCRdb's version contains in-frame clones alone and is incomplete. This sample yields about half a million clones, of which roughly nine tenths are seen a single time; 1.5% to 2% belongs to the top ten. The sample originates from a study of Ad26.COV2.S vaccination and SARS-CoV-2 variants.

This chain links TRBV7-9 with TRBJ2-7, with TRBD2 matching 7 bases. Source: peripheral blood, taken in a trial of Ad26.COV2.S vaccine versus placebo. This TCR was recovered from a person between 18 and 65 years old who received the Ad26.COV2.S COVID-19 vaccine or a placebo. The CDR3 reads CASSGSGASYEQYF. The CDR3 region has the DNA TGTGCCAGCAGTGGCAGCGGGGCATCCTACGAGCAGTACTTC.